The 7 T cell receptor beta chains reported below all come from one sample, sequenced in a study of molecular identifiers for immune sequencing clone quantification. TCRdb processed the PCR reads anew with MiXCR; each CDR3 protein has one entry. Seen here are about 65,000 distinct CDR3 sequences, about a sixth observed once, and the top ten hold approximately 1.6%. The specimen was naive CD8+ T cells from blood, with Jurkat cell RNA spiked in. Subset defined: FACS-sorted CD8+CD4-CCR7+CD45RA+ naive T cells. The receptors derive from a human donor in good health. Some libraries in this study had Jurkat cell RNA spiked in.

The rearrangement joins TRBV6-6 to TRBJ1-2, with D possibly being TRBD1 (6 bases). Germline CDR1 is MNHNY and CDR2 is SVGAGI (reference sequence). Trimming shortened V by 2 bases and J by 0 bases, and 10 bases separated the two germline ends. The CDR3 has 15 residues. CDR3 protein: CASSYGGLTNYGYTF. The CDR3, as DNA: TGTGCCAGCAGTTACGGGGGGCTGACTAACTATGGCTACACCTTC.

The CDR3 here is CASPQYRGIFDTGELFF. In DNA, the CDR3 is TGCGCCAGCCCACAATATAGGGGCATCTTTGACACCGGGGAGCTGTTTTTT. V and J are TRBV4-3 and TRBJ2-2; weak D call: TRBD1 (5 bases). The CDR3 is 17 amino acids. With 8 bases removed from V and 3 bases from J, the gap between germline ends came to 22 bases. Germline V gene sequence: CDR1 LGHNA, CDR2 YSLEER.

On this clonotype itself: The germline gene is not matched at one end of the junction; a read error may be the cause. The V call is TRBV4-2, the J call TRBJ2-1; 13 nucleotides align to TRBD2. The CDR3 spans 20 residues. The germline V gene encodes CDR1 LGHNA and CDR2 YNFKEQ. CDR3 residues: CASSPHTGTSGRAPASEQLF. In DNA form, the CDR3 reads TGTGCCAGCAGCCCGCACACTGGAACTAGCGGGAGGGCCCCGGCAAGCGAGCAGCTCTTC.

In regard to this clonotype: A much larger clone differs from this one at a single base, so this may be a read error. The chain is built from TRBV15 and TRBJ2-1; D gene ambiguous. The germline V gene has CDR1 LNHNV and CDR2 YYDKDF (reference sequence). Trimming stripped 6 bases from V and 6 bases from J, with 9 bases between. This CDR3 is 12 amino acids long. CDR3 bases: TGTGCCACCAGAAGGGATGGCAATGAGCAGTTCTTC. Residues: CATRRDGNEQFF.

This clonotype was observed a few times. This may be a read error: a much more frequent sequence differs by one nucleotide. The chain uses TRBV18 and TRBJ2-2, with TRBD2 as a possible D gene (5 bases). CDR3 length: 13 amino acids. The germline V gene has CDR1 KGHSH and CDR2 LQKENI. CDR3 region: CASSLPPNGELVF. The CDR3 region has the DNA TGTGCCAGCTCATTACCACCTAACGGGGAGCTGGTTTTT.

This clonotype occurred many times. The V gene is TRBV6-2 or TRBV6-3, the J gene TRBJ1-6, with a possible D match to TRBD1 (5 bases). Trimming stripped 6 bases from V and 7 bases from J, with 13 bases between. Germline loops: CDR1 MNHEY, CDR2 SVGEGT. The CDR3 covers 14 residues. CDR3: CASSRDGSNSPLHF. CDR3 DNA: TGTGCCAGCAGCAGGGACGGATCGAATTCACCCCTCCACTTT.

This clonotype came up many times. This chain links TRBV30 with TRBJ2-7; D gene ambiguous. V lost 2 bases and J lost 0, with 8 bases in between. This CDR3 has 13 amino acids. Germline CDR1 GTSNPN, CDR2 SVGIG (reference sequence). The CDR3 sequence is CAWSLHSSYEQYF. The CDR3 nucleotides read TGTGCCTGGAGTTTGCATTCCTCCTACGAGCAGTACTTC.